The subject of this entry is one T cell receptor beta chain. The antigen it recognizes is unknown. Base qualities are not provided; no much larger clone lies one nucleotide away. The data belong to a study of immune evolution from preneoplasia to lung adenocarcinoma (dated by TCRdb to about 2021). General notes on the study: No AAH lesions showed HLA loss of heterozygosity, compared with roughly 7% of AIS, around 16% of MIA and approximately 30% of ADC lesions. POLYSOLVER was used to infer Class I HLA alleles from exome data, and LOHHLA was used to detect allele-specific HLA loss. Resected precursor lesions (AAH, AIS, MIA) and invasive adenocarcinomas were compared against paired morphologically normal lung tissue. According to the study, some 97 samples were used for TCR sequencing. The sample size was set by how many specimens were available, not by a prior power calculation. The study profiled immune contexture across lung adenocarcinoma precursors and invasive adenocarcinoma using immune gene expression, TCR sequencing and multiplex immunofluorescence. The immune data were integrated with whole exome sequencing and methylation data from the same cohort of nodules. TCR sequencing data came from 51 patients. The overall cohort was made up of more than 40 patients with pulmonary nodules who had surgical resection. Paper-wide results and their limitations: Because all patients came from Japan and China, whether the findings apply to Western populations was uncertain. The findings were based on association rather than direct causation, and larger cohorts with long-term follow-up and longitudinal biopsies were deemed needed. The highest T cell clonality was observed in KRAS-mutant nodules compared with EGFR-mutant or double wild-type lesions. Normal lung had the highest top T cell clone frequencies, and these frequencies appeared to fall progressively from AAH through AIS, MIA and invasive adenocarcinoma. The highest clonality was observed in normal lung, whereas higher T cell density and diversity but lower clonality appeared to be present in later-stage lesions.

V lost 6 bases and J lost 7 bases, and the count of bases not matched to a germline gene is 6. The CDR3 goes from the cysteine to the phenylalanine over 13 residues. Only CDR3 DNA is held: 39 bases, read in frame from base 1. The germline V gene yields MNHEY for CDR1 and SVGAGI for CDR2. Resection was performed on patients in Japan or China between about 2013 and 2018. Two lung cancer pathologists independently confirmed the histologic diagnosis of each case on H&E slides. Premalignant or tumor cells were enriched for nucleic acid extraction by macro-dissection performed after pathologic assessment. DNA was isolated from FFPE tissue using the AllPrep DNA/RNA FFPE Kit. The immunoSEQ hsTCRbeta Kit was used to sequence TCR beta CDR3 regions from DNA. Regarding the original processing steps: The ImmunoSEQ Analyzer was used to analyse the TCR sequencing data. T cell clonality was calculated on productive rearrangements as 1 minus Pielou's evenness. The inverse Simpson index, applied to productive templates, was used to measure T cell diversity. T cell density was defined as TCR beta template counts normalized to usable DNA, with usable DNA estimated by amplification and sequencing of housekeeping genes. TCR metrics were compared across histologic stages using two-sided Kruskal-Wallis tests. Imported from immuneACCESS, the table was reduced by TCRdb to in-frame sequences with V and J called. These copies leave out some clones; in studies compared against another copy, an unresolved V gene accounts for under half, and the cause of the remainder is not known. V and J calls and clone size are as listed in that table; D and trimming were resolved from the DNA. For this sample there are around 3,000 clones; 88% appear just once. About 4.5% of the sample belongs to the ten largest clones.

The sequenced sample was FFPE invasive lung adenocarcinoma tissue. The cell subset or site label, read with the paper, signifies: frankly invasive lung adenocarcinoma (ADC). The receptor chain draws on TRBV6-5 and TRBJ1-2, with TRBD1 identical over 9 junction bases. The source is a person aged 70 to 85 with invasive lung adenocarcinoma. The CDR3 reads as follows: CASSPGTGFGYTF. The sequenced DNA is TGTGCCAGCAGCCCCGGGACAGGGTTTGGCTACACCTTC.